This TCR beta chain was captured in a study of Graves' ophthalmopathy and Graves' hyperthyroidism. About the research overall: Untreated patients at initial diagnosis provided peripheral blood.

Regarding the study as a whole: It was with 70.59% sensitivity and around 72% specificity that the model predicted ophthalmopathy progression. Ophthalmopathy was separated from stable hyperthyroidism by a 13-signature model with over 85% sensitivity and roughly 84% specificity.

Exclusion covered patients with other autoimmune diseases or uncontrolled infections (as well as pregnancy or lactation). Amplification targeted the TCR beta CDR3 regions, with RNA transcripts as the source material. Second-round multiplex PCR came after a first-round RT-PCR that employed HTBI primers. TCRdb used MiXCR to reprocess the multiplex PCR reads, holding one entry per CDR3 protein. The sample includes around 470,000 distinct CDR3 sequences, around 15% of them seen just once. This clonotype was picked up many times. Its antigen is undetermined. This CDR3 spans 14 amino acids. V was trimmed by 3 bases and J by 4 bases, leaving 13 bases between them. Germline assignment: CDR1 SGDLS and CDR2 YYNGEE.

The clonotype originates from a woman in her twenties or thirties with Graves' ophthalmopathy. This chain joins TRBV9 and TRBJ1-1; D is ambiguous. Sequenced input: blood. This CDR3 is CASSALRISTEAFF. CDR3 sequence (DNA): TGTGCCAGCAGCGCCCTTAGGATTAGCACTGAAGCTTTCTTT.